This TCR beta chain derives from a study of T-cell reconstitution after alpha-beta-depleted transplantation in children. Findings and caveats of the study: As was reported, about two months after transplant, alpha-beta T cells came from several hundred expanded graft clones. Day-60 TCRbeta diversity that was high in some patients was derived from surviving recipient T cells and thymic progenitors. It was newly produced T cells that mostly accounted for T-cell counts and diversity one year after transplant.

Unique molecular identifiers were incorporated during preparation of the TCRbeta library. From the PCR reads, TCRdb called clonotypes with MiXCR, one entry per CDR3 protein. The sample holds about 460,000 distinct CDR3 sequences; about 10% are singletons and the top ten take 14%. The CDR3 runs 14 residues. The V gene lost 7 bases and the J gene lost 3 bases, with 16 bases spanning the gap. Germline-derived CDR1 and CDR2 are SQVTM and ANQGSEA. At least ten counts were recorded for this clonotype. Its antigen remains unknown. The sample consisted of PBMCs, mostly from graft donor cells, taken 180 days after TCRalphabeta/CD19-depleted stem cell transplant. The receptor was isolated from a female patient aged 2 to 10 who had a stem cell transplant for aplastic anemia, so the T cells may come from the graft donor. J is TRBJ2-1 and V is TRBV29-1; a weak D match, TRBD1 (5 bases). In DNA form, the CDR3 reads TGCAGCGGCCCGAGTGGGGCGAACTACAATGAGCAGTTCTTC. This gives the protein CSGPSGANYNEQFF.